These 11 T cell receptor beta chains were all obtained from the same sample, sequenced in a study of cytomegalovirus exposure and HLA in healthy donors. Researchers ran the PCR with 60 Vbeta and 13 Jbeta primers. Here immunoSEQ multiplex PCR was the method, and the copy in TCRdb shows in-frame clones only, minus some. The table has around 91,000 clones, about 73% seen once; the top ten hold 4.5% to 5.5%. Sequencing input: PBMCs. The receptor set was obtained from a woman between 35 and 50 years old in good health and CMV-seropositive.

This clone was recorded once. This chain links TRBV7-2 with TRBJ2-1; maybe TRBD1 (7 bases). Germline V gene lookup returns CDR1 SGHTA and CDR2 FQGNSA. V was trimmed by 5 bases and J by 9 bases, leaving 14 bases between them. The CDR3 extends over 13 amino acids. This CDR3 is CASSINQGGEQFF. The CDR3, as DNA: TGTGCCAGCAGCATAAACCAGGGGGGTGAGCAGTTCTTC.

This chain links TRBV11-1 with TRBJ2-7; 11 nucleotides agree with TRBD2. The CDR3 length is 18 residues. After removal of 0 bases from V and 2 bases from J, the junction contained 9 bases not matched to a gene. Germline-derived CDR1 and CDR2 are SGHAT and FQDESV (reference sequence). The CDR3 is CASSLAVTSGSVTYEQYF. DNA of the CDR3: TGTGCCAGCAGCTTAGCGGTCACTAGCGGGAGCGTTACCTACGAGCAGTACTTC.

This chain connects TRBV28 to TRBJ1-6; weak D call: TRBD1 (5 bases). CDR1 MDHEN and CDR2 SYDVKM come from the germline V gene. The CDR3 runs to 12 residues. Trimming cost V 6 bases and J 11 bases, with 11 bases left between them. CDR3 nucleotide sequence: TGTGCCAGCAGGGGGCCGGGAGCACCCCTCCACTTT. Translated: CASRGPGAPLHF.

J is TRBJ2-3 and V is TRBV29-1; 9 bases match TRBD1. The CDR3 contains 12 residues. The germline CDR1 and CDR2 sequences are SQVTM and ANQGSEA. The V gene end was trimmed by 4 bases and the J gene end by 6 bases; junction bases not matched to a gene: 2. This CDR3 is CSVGDRADTQYF. CDR3 nucleotides: TGCAGCGTTGGGGACAGGGCGGATACGCAGTATTTT.

The rearrangement joins TRBV2 to TRBJ2-7, with 7 bases identical to TRBD2. Germline V gene sequence: CDR1 SNHLY, CDR2 FYNNEI. The V segment lost 2 bases and the J segment 5 bases; nucleotides outside the gene matches: 18. This CDR3 spans 18 amino acids. The CDR3 DNA sequence: TGTGCCAGCAGTGAAAAGGGAAGGACTAGTCAGTTCCGGGACGAGCAGTACTTC. Translated, it gives CASSEKGRTSQFRDEQYF.

The chain joins TRBV4-2 to TRBJ2-1; D is unresolved. Germline loops: CDR1 LGHNA, CDR2 YNFKEQ. The CDR3 spans 15 residues. V lost 0 bases, J lost 6 bases, and 12 bases lay in between. The CDR3 bases are TGTGCCAGCAGCCAAGATCTGGGCAGCCCCAATGAGCAGTTCTTC. This sequence encodes CASSQDLGSPNEQFF.

This rearrangement joins TRBV7-9 to TRBJ2-4; 8 bases agree with TRBD1. CDR1 and CDR2 (germline): SEHNR, FQNEAQ (reference sequence). The CDR3 is made up of 14 amino acids. V lost 3 bases to trimming and J lost 6 bases; unmatched junction nucleotides: 4. The CDR3 DNA sequence: TGTGCCAGCAGCTTCGCTGACAGGGGAAACATTCAGTACTTC. This encodes CASSFADRGNIQYF.

The V call is TRBV9, the J call TRBJ1-2; a weak D match, TRBD1 (5 bases). CDR3 length: 14 amino acids. V lost 0 bases to trimming and J lost 5 bases, with 11 bases between them. Germline CDR1 reads SGDLS; CDR2 reads YYNGEE. CDR3 residues: CASSVDGTWYGYTF. The CDR3 bases are TGTGCCAGCAGCGTAGACGGGACTTGGTATGGCTACACCTTC. Full variable domain (missing parts from reference TRBV9 and TRBJ1-2): DSGVTQTPKHLITATGQRVTLRCSPRSGDLSVYWYQQSLDQGLQFLIQYYNGEERAKGNILERFSAQQFPDLHSELNLSSLELGDSALYFCASSVDGTWYGYTFGSGTRLTVV.

V and J are TRBV7-3 and TRBJ1-1, with TRBD1 matching 7 bases. J lost 10 bases, V lost 5 bases, and 13 bases had no gene match. This CDR3 contains 14 residues. Germline CDR1 reads SGHTA; CDR2 reads FQGTGA. Here the CDR3 reads CASSDTGANQVAFF. The CDR3 bases are TGTGCCAGCAGCGATACAGGGGCGAATCAAGTAGCTTTCTTT.

The chain is built from TRBV7-6 and TRBJ2-3; D is unresolved. The CDR3 length is 11 residues. The V gene lost 5 bases and the J gene lost 6 bases, with 6 bases spanning the gap. Per the germline V gene, CDR1 is SGHVS and CDR2 is FNYEAQ. In DNA form, the CDR3 reads TGTGCCAGCAGCCACTCGGATACGCAGTATTTT. Protein sequence: CASSHSDTQYF.

This rearrangement joins TRBV10-3 to TRBJ2-7, with TRBD2 identical over 7 bases. V gave up 3 bases and J gave up 13 bases; unmatched junction bases: 9. From germline, CDR1 is ENHRY and CDR2 SYGVKD. The CDR3 has 12 amino acids. The CDR3, as DNA: TGTGCCATCAGTGATCTCAGGAGCGGGACCTACTTC. Its translation: CAISDLRSGTYF.